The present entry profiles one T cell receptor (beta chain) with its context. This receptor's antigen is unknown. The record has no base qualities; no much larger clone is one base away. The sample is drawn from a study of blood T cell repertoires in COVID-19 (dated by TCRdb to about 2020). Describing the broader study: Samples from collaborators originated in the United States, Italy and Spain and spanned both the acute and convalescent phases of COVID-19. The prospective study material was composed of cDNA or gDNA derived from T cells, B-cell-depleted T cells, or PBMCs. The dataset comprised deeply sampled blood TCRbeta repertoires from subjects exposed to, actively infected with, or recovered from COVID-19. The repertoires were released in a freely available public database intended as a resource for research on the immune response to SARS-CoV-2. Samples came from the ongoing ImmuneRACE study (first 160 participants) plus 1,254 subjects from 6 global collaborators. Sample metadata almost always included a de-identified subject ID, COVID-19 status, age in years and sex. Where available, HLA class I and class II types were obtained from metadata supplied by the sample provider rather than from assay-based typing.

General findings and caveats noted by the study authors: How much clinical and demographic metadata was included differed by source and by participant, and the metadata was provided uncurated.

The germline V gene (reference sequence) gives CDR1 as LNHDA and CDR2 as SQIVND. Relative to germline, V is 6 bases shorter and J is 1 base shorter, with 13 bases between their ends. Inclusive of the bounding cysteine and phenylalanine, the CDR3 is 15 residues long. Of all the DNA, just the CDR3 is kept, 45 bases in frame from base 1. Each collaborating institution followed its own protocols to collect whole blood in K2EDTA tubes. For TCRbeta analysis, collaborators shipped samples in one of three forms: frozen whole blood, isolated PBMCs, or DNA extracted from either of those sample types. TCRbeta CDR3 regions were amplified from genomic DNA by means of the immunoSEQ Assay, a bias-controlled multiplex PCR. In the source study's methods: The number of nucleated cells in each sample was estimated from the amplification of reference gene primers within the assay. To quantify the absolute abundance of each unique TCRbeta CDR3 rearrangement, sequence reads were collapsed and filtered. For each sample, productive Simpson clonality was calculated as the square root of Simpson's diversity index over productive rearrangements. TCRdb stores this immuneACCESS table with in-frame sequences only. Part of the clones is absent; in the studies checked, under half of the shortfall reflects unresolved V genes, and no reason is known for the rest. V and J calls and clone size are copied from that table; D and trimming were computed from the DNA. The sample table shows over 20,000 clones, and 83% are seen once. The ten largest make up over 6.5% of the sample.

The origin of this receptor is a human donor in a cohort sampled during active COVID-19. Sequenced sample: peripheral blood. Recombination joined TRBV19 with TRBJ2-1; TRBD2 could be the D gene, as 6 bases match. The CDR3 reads CASSSAGGSYNEQFF. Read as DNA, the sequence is TGTGCCAGTAGCTCCGCCGGGGGTTCCTACAATGAGCAGTTCTTC.